This T cell receptor (beta chain) came from a study of identical twins. Findings and limits, study-wide: Insertion counts were lower in abundant cord blood beta clonotypes, a trend that memory repertoires did not show. Conclusions rested on cross-sectional statistics rather than following the same donors.

Germline V lookup: CDR1 KGHSH, CDR2 LQKENI. Trimming cost V 3 bases and J 4 bases; bases outside gene matches: 11. The CDR3 is made up of 18 amino acids. A remark on this clonotype: What it binds is unknown.

A universal primer site arose from template switching, and cDNA bore unique molecular identifiers. Using its own MiXCR run on the 5' RACE reads, TCRdb lists one record per CDR3 protein. The table has about 700,000 distinct CDR3 sequences, around 8.3% seen once. These data also featured in a second study, about yellow fever vaccine responses in identical twins. That paper notes: Twin vaccine T cell responses reportedly seemed partly convergent, partly personalized.

Sequences were obtained from PBMCs. The receptor was isolated from a woman in her late teens or twenties in good health. The chain links TRBV18 to TRBJ2-6, with TRBD1 matching 8 bases. The CDR3 sequence is CASSPLGTGRAGANVLTF. The CDR3 DNA sequence: TGTGCCAGCTCACCCCTCGGGACAGGTCGCGCCGGGGCCAACGTCCTGACTTTC.